This TCR beta chain is from a study of cytomegalovirus exposure and HLA in healthy donors. Remarks on this clone: An end of the junction does not agree with germline; a read error may underlie this.

Germline-derived CDR1 and CDR2 are SEHNR and FQNEAQ (reference sequence). The CDR3 length is 12 residues. It was with 60 Vbeta and 13 Jbeta primers that the PCR ran. The method was immunoSEQ multiplex PCR; TCRdb's version includes in-frame clones alone and lacks a portion of them. In the table there are about 140,000 clones, 60% to 80% of which are singletons. The chain has TRBV7-9 and TRBJ2-7, with D possibly matching TRBD2 (5 bases). Sequenced sample: PBMCs. The receptor was derived from a man aged 40-49 years in good health and CMV-seronegative. DNA for the CDR3: TGTTCCAGCAGCTTTTCAGGCGGGGAGCAGTACTTC. Encoded protein: CSSSFSGGEQYF. Complete variable domain (other parts from reference TRBV7-9 and TRBJ2-7): DTGVSQNPRHKITKRGQNVTFRCDPISEHNRLYWYRQTLGQGPEFLTYFQNEAQLEKSRLLSDRFSAERPKGSFSTLEIQRTEQGDSAMYLCSSSFSGGEQYFGPGTRLTVT.